Here is one T cell receptor (beta chain) with its context. The antigen is undetermined. This CDR3 is also generated by other DNA sequences in the sample. The sample comes from a study of graft-versus-host responses after intestinal transplantation. General study points: Allograft clonal ratios (graft-versus-host to host-versus-graft) were high in patients who had graft-donor T cell macrochimerism.

Using immunoSEQ multiplex PCR, the repertoire was profiled, and TCRdb retains in-frame clones only, with some absent. In the table there are some 90,000 clones, roughly 90% of which are singletons. Material: unstimulated CD8+ T cells sorted from spleen or lymph node cells, obtained before transplant. The TCR originated in a human donor who was the organ donor for an intestinal transplant.

DNA of the CDR3: TGTGCCAGCAGCTTAGTCGGGGGGAATGAGCAGTTCTTC. The encoded protein is CASSLVGGNEQFF. V is TRBV7-9 and J is TRBJ2-1; 7 bases agree with TRBD2. After removal of 1 base from V and 7 bases from J, the junction contained 1 base not matched to a gene. Per the germline V gene, CDR1 is SEHNR and CDR2 is FQNEAQ (reference sequence). The CDR3 totals 13 residues.